This entry lists 17 T cell receptor beta chains sequenced from one sample in a study of ipilimumab plus nivolumab after autologous stem cell transplantation (dated by TCRdb to about 2021). Library generation was performed with the immunoSEQ multiplex PCR assay. In TCRdb, the immuneACCESS table is reduced to in-frame sequences with V and J assigned. These tables do not hold every clone; where another copy was compared, an unresolved V gene accounts for under half, and the others remain unexplained. Across this sample there are roughly 25,000 clones, with about 82% seen only once. The ten top clones hold 5.2% of the sample. Here the sequenced sample was PBMCs, taken in a trial of ipilimumab plus nivolumab as post-transplant consolidation. The source of these receptors is a male donor with diffuse large B-cell lymphoma.

The chain links TRBV5-4 to TRBJ2-5, with D uncertain. V was shortened by 1 base and J by 3 bases, with 10 bases between the two germline ends. From germline, CDR1 is SGHNT and CDR2 YYREEE (reference sequence). This CDR3 is 14 amino acids long. This CDR3 reads CASSLSIGEETQYF. CDR3 in DNA: TGTGCCAGCAGCTTGTCTATTGGGGAAGAGACCCAGTACTTC.

The V call is TRBV9, the J call TRBJ2-2; D could derive from TRBD1 or TRBD2 (5 bases each). The CDR3 runs to 13 residues. CDR1 SGDLS and CDR2 YYNGEE come from the germline V gene. The germline V and J ends were trimmed by 3 bases and 6 bases, with 9 bases remaining between them. The CDR3 region has the DNA TGTGCCAGCAGCGCCCGGGGCCCCGGGGAGCTGTTTTTT. This encodes CASSARGPGELFF.

The J gene is TRBJ1-2, the V gene TRBV4-1; 9 bases fit TRBD1. The CDR3 consists of 16 residues. J lost 2 bases, V lost 1 base, and 5 bases had no gene match. Germline V lookup: CDR1 MGHRA, CDR2 YSYEKL. CDR3 nucleotide sequence: TGCGCCAGCAGCCAAGCCGGGACAGGGAGCAACTATGGCTACACCTTC. It codes for CASSQAGTGSNYGYTF.

The count of this clone is one. The genes are TRBV5-1 and TRBJ2-2; the match to TRBD1 covers 8 bases. Germline V gene lookup returns CDR1 SGHRS and CDR2 YFSETQ. V lost 4 bases and J lost 2; bases outside the gene matches: 7. The CDR3 covers 16 residues. The CDR3 region has the DNA TGCGCCAGCAGCCAAAACGGACAGGGAAACACCGGGGAGCTGTTTTTT. Its translation: CASSQNGQGNTGELFF.

The chain links TRBV11-3 to TRBJ2-3, with D perhaps given as TRBD1 or TRBD2 (5 bases each). The V gene's germline CDR1 is SGHNT and CDR2 YENEEA. V lost 1 base to trimming and J lost 1 base, with 12 bases between them. The CDR3 has 16 residues. The CDR3 reads CASSLGFGGGTDTQYF. The DNA of the CDR3 is TGTGCCAGCAGCTTAGGTTTTGGGGGAGGCACAGATACGCAGTATTTT.

The rearrangement joins TRBV9 to TRBJ1-2; no definite D call. Trimming removed 4 bases at V and 0 bases at J, with 10 bases between. The CDR3 spans 14 residues. CDR1 SGDLS and CDR2 YYNGEE come from the germline V gene. Here the CDR3 reads CASSSRQANYGYTF. The CDR3 bases are TGTGCCAGCAGCTCCCGACAAGCTAACTATGGCTACACCTTC.

The chain uses TRBV6-5 and TRBJ1-1; 7 nucleotides line up with TRBD1. The germline gives CDR1 MNHEY, CDR2 SVGAGI. The CDR3 sequence is 15 residues long. J gave up 3 bases and V 0 bases, and 4 bases lay outside the gene matches. The DNA of the CDR3 is TGTGCCAGCAGTTACTCGACAGGGAGAGACACTGAAGCTTTCTTT. It yields the protein CASSYSTGRDTEAFF.

The gene calls are TRBV7-6 and TRBJ2-3, with D possibly being TRBD1 (7 bases). Germline-derived CDR1 and CDR2 are SGHVS and FNYEAQ. CDR3 length: 14 amino acids. V was shortened by 5 bases and J by 8 bases, with 17 bases between the two germline ends. CDR3 DNA: TGTGCCAGCAGCCCCCAGGGCCAGGGGGGTACGCAGTATTTT. It is translated as CASSPQGQGGTQYF.

This chain links TRBV9 with TRBJ1-6; D is perhaps TRBD1 (6 bases). The CDR3 loop spans 16 amino acids. Germline V gives CDR1 SGDLS, CDR2 YYNGEE. The V gene lost 4 bases and the J gene lost 4 bases, with 15 bases spanning the gap. The CDR3 coding sequence is TGTGCCAGCAGCTTCCGGGACACCTTATATAATTCACCCCTCCACTTT. Translated, it gives CASSFRDTLYNSPLHF.

V usage is TRBV21-1 and J usage is TRBJ2-7; the table calls TRBD1, which could not be checked here. TRBV21-1 constitutes a pseudogene. This CDR3 is 15 amino acids long. This chain's CDR3 is CASSTAGQGSYEQYF. The CDR3 nucleotides are TGTGCCAGCAGCACCGCCGGACAGGGCTCCTACGAGCAGTACTTC.

This clone was counted once. This sequence joins TRBV5-8 and TRBJ2-7, with 10 bases that match TRBD2. Germline CDR1 SGHTS, CDR2 YDEGEE. Trimming removed 0 bases from V and 5 bases from J; junction bases left unmatched: 8. This CDR3 is built from 16 residues. The CDR3 coding sequence is TGTGCCAGCAGCTTGGAGCGGGGGGGCCTAATGCACGAGCAGTACTTC. It yields the protein CASSLERGGLMHEQYF.

The chain combines TRBV6-1 with TRBJ2-3, with 8 nucleotides matching TRBD2. The V segment lost 5 bases and the J segment 3 bases; nucleotides outside the gene matches: 4. The germline CDR1 and CDR2 sequences are MNHNS and SASEGT. CDR3 length equals 14 residues. The CDR3 coding sequence is TGTGCCAGCAGTTTAGCGGGGACTACAGATACGCAGTATTTT. It specifies CASSLAGTTDTQYF.

The gene calls are TRBV6-5 and TRBJ2-7; 7 bases line up with TRBD1. V shed 6 bases and J 5 bases; nucleotides not matched to a gene: 13. Germline CDR1 and CDR2: MNHEY and SVGAGI. The CDR3 runs 15 residues. The CDR3 loop reads CASRNTPTGVHEQYF. In DNA, the CDR3 is TGTGCCAGCAGAAACACTCCCACAGGGGTCCACGAGCAGTACTTC.

The chain joins TRBV30 to TRBJ1-1, with D possibly being TRBD1 (5 bases). The germline V gene encodes CDR1 GTSNPN and CDR2 SVGIG (reference sequence). V lost 1 base and J lost 0, with 15 bases in between. The CDR3 has 16 residues. The CDR3 here is CAWSAKPGTLNTEAFF. In DNA, the CDR3 is TGTGCCTGGAGTGCAAAACCCGGGACTCTGAACACTGAAGCTTTCTTT.

The chain uses TRBV16 and TRBJ2-2; 7 nucleotides line up with TRBD1. The V and J ends lost 4 bases and 0 bases, in that order; junction bases with no gene match: 2. CDR1 is KGHSY, CDR2 FQNENV, per germline. This CDR3 contains 15 residues. CDR3: CASSRDSPNTGELFF. The DNA of the CDR3 is TGTGCCAGCAGCCGGGACAGCCCGAACACCGGGGAGCTGTTTTTT.

J is TRBJ2-3 and V is TRBV7-6, with 8 bases that match TRBD1. The CDR3 has 18 amino acids. Germline loops: CDR1 SGHVS, CDR2 FNYEAQ. Trimming cost V 2 bases and J 0 bases; bases outside gene matches: 10. Here the CDR3 reads CASSLPAGGPSSTDTQYF. CDR3 DNA: TGTGCCAGCAGCTTACCGGCAGGGGGCCCTTCTAGCACAGATACGCAGTATTTT.

In DNA, the CDR3 is TGTGCCAGCAACAAGGGACACCACTACGAGCAGTACTTC. Translating gives CASNKGHHYEQYF. The genes are TRBV5-5 and TRBJ2-7, with D possibly matching TRBD1 (6 bases). The germline V gene encodes CDR1 SGHKS and CDR2 YYEKEE (reference sequence). The CDR3 spans 13 residues. V gave up 6 bases and J gave up 3 bases, with 13 bases separating them.